The following is a T cell receptor (beta chain) sequence with its context. These data belong to a study of blood T cell repertoires in COVID-19. Overall study context: Researchers got acute and convalescent COVID-19 samples from the United States, Italy and Spain. T cells, B-cell-depleted T cells, or PBMCs provided the cDNA or gDNA that served as material.

This CDR3 region has 15 residues. After removal of 4 bases from V and 8 bases from J, the junction contained 4 bases not matched to a gene. Germline CDR1 reads LGHDT; CDR2 reads YNNKEL (reference sequence). Authors' data handling: The assay estimated nucleated cells by amplifying reference gene primers. TCRdb's table, derived via immunoSEQ multiplex PCR, lists solely in-frame clones and lacks some. From that table come the V and J calls and clone size; the DNA was used to work out D and trimming. The table has about 63,000 clones, around 80% seen once. This chain connects TRBV3-1 (or the pseudogene TRBV3-2) to TRBJ2-1, with 14 positions matching TRBD2. This TCR was sampled from a human donor in a cohort sampled during active COVID-19. Material for sequencing was peripheral blood. CDR3 coding DNA: TGTGCCAGCAGCCCGGGACTAGCGGGAGTGGATGAGCAGTTCTTC. Protein sequence: CASSPGLAGVDEQFF.